One sample yielded the 21 T cell receptor beta chains listed below, sequenced in a study of identifying expanded T cells in peripheral blood. Only in-frame clones appear in the TCRdb table, and some are missing; sequencing was by immunoSEQ multiplex PCR. The data contain about 90,000 clones, nearly 90% of them seen just once; the ten biggest clones take up around 5.9%. Specimen: blood. Receptors originate from a person aged 18 to 75 in good health.

The chain joins TRBV5-1 to TRBJ2-1; 8 nucleotides match TRBD2. The CDR3 extends over 15 amino acids. Germline CDR1 and CDR2: SGHRS and YFSETQ. Germline trimming cut 2 bases from V and 0 bases from J; bases unmatched to any gene: 1. DNA for the CDR3: TGCGCCAGCAGCTTTAGCGGGATCTCCTACAATGAGCAGTTCTTC. Translation gives CASSFSGISYNEQFF.

The genes are TRBV14 and TRBJ2-1; D is possibly TRBD1 (5 bases). V was trimmed by 1 base and J by 9 bases, leaving 22 bases between them. The CDR3 has 17 residues. Germline CDR1 reads SGHDN; CDR2 reads FVKESK. CDR3 sequence reads: CASSQVVDSSLRGEQFF. The CDR3 DNA follows: TGTGCCAGCAGCCAAGTTGTAGACAGCTCCCTAAGGGGTGAGCAGTTCTTC.

This chain's CDR3 is CASSTSFGQSVTQYF. The CDR3 region has the DNA TGCGCCAGCAGCACCTCATTTGGACAAAGTGTTACCCAGTACTTC. The V gene is TRBV4-1, the J gene TRBJ2-5, with D perhaps matching TRBD1 (5 bases). Germline CDR1 reads MGHRA; CDR2 reads YSYEKL. The length of the CDR3 is 15 residues. With 5 bases removed from V and 8 bases from J, the gap between germline ends came to 21 bases.

The chain's CDR3 is CASSDPTGQISGELFF. The CDR3 nucleotides are TGTGCCAGCAGTGATCCGACAGGGCAGATCTCCGGGGAGCTGTTTTTT. This sequence joins TRBV25-1 and TRBJ2-2; TRBD1 matches at 7 bases. Germline V gene sequence: CDR1 MGHDK, CDR2 SYGVNS. The CDR3 has 16 amino acids. J was trimmed by 6 bases and V by 3 bases; bases with no gene match: 10.

This clone came up a few times. The chain carries TRBV5-5 and TRBJ2-7, with 7 positions matching TRBD1. Germline V lookup: CDR1 SGHKS, CDR2 YYEKEE (reference sequence). The ends lost 0 bases at V and 3 bases at J; junction bases unmatched: 3. The CDR3 runs 14 residues. CDR3 bases: TGTGCCAGCAGCTTGGGGACAGGATACTACGAGCAGTACTTC. Its translation is CASSLGTGYYEQYF.

The CDR3 region is CASSEAGPVWELGYTF. The CDR3 DNA reads as TGTGCCAGCAGTGAGGCGGGGCCGGTGTGGGAGTTGGGCTACACCTTC. The chain couples TRBV25-1 to TRBJ1-2, with TRBD1 as a possible D gene (5 bases). V gave up 3 bases and J gave up 8 bases, with 22 bases separating them. Germline V CDR1 and CDR2: MGHDK, SYGVNS. The CDR3 totals 16 residues.

This sequence joins TRBV19 and TRBJ2-2; D is tentatively TRBD1 or TRBD2 (5 bases each). V lost 7 bases, J lost 6 bases, and 24 bases lay in between. The V gene's germline CDR1 is LNHDA and CDR2 SQIVND (reference sequence). The CDR3 spans 17 residues. The CDR3 DNA reads TGTGCCAGTAATCGCCGTCCGGGAAGTAAAGGGGCCGGGGAGCTGTTTTTT. Translating it yields CASNRRPGSKGAGELFF.

The chain uses TRBV11-2 and TRBJ1-6, with 8 bases matching TRBD1. V lost 5 bases to trimming and J lost 8 bases; unmatched junction nucleotides: 2. This CDR3 has 13 residues. In germline, CDR1 is SGHAT, CDR2 FQNNGV. The CDR3 DNA reads TGTGCCAGCAGCCAGGACAGGGATTCACCCCTCCACTTT. Its protein product is CASSQDRDSPLHF.

The chain has TRBV6-4 and TRBJ2-2; 9 nucleotides line up with TRBD1. This CDR3 comprises 14 residues. V gave up 6 bases and J gave up 4 bases; unmatched junction bases: 3. Per the germline V gene, CDR1 is MRHNA and CDR2 is SNTAGT. The CDR3 DNA reads TGTGCCAGCAGGATGACAGGGGGCACCGGGGAGCTGTTTTTT. Its protein product is CASRMTGGTGELFF.

This clone was recorded once. This chain joins TRBV5-1 and TRBJ2-6, with a possible D match to TRBD2 (5 bases). The V and J ends lost 4 bases and 2 bases respectively, with 10 bases between them. Germline V gene lookup returns CDR1 SGHRS and CDR2 YFSETQ. The CDR3 covers 15 residues. DNA for the CDR3: TGCGCCAGCAGCCTGGAGGACCCTGGGGCCAACGTCCTGACTTTC. Translation gives CASSLEDPGANVLTF.

This clone has a single count. The chain joins TRBV4-1 to TRBJ1-2; D perhaps matches TRBD1 (5 bases). The CDR3 consists of 16 residues. From germline, CDR1 is MGHRA and CDR2 YSYEKL. Trimming cost V 0 bases and J 4 bases, with 15 bases left between them. CDR3 DNA sequence: TGCGCCAGCAGCCAAGACCCACAGGTCCCAGGCTATGGCTACACCTTC. Protein: CASSQDPQVPGYGYTF.

The rearrangement joins TRBV27 to TRBJ2-7; weak D call: TRBD1 (6 bases). Looked up from germline, CDR1 is MNHEY and CDR2 is SMNVEV (reference sequence). V was trimmed by 6 bases and J by 2 bases, leaving 14 bases between them. CDR3 size: 14 residues. CDR3 amino acids: CASSPTGFTYEQYF. Written as DNA, the CDR3 is TGTGCCAGCAGCCCAACAGGGTTTACCTACGAGCAGTACTTC.

The genes are TRBV5-1 and TRBJ2-1; TRBD1 matches at 7 bases. There are 13 residues in the CDR3. CDR1 is SGHRS and CDR2 is YFSETQ in the germline V gene. The V segment lost 0 bases and the J segment 6 bases; nucleotides outside the gene matches: 0. The CDR3 region has the DNA TGCGCCAGCAGCTTGGACAGGGGCAATGAGCAGTTCTTC. Residues: CASSLDRGNEQFF.

Only one count was recorded for this clone. The chain combines TRBV4-1 with TRBJ2-7; maybe TRBD1 (6 bases). The V end was cut by 4 bases, the J end by 0 bases, with 13 bases between. This CDR3 has 15 residues. CDR1 and CDR2 from the germline V gene are MGHRA and YSYEKL. The CDR3 region is CASSPGQTGSYEQYF. Here the CDR3 DNA reads TGCGCCAGCAGCCCGGGACAAACGGGCTCCTACGAGCAGTACTTC.

The chain links TRBV9 to TRBJ2-2; D is ambiguous. The V end was cut by 5 bases, the J end by 5 bases, with 7 bases between. This CDR3 region has 12 residues. Germline V lookup: CDR1 SGDLS, CDR2 YYNGEE. CDR3 sequence reads: CASRTGTGELFF. CDR3 DNA sequence: TGTGCCAGCAGGACTGGGACCGGGGAGCTGTTTTTT.

The chain recombines TRBV5-1 with TRBJ2-1; TRBD1 aligns across 9 bases. Germline V gene sequence: CDR1 SGHRS, CDR2 YFSETQ. The CDR3 has 14 amino acids. V was pared by 6 bases and J by 6 bases, with 7 bases of the junction left unmatched. CDR3 DNA sequence: TGCGCCAGCACTCCCGGGACAGGGTTCAATGAGCAGTTCTTC. Translated, it gives CASTPGTGFNEQFF.

The chain carries TRBV19 and TRBJ2-6; D remains unclear. Deletions cut 5 bases from V and 4 bases from J, with 6 bases between. From germline, CDR1 is LNHDA and CDR2 SQIVND (reference sequence). This CDR3 contains 13 residues. The DNA for the CDR3 is TGTGCCAGTAGTCAAACCGGGGCCAACGTCCTGACTTTC. This encodes CASSQTGANVLTF. Combining the CDR3 with reference TRBV19 and TRBJ2-6 gives the whole variable domain DGGITQSPKYLFRKEGQNVTLSCEQNLNHDAMYWYRQDPGQGLRLIYYSQIVNDFQKGDIAEGYSVSREKKESFPLTVTSAQKNPTAFYLCASSQTGANVLTFGAGSRLTVL.

This chain joins TRBV10-2 and TRBJ1-5; the D is unclear. From germline, CDR1 is WSHSY and CDR2 SAAADI. V gave up 6 bases and J gave up 0 bases, with 6 bases separating them. This CDR3 has 13 amino acids. This CDR3 reads CASRVLSNQPQHF. The CDR3 bases are TGCGCCAGCAGGGTTCTTAGCAATCAGCCCCAGCATTTT.

V gene TRBV2 combines with J gene TRBJ2-1, with D tentatively TRBD1 (6 bases). This CDR3 comprises 15 residues. Germline lookup yields CDR1 SNHLY and CDR2 FYNNEI. Trimming removed 6 bases from V and 8 bases from J, with 20 bases in between. The CDR3 bases are TGTGCCAGCAGCAAAGGGGGAATTGGGAGCGATGAGCAGTTCTTC. Protein: CASSKGGIGSDEQFF.

The CDR3 DNA follows: TGTGCCAGCAGCTTATGGCAGGGAGGTACTGAAGCTTTCTTT. It specifies CASSLWQGGTEAFF. This sequence joins TRBV11-2 and TRBJ1-1, with D possibly TRBD1 on 5 matching bases. Trimming removed 2 bases at V and 5 bases at J, with 12 bases between. The CDR3 spans 14 residues. The germline gives CDR1 SGHAT, CDR2 FQNNGV.

This chain links TRBV25-1 with TRBJ1-6; no clear D. The CDR3 totals 16 residues. Trimming left V 3 bases short and J 8 bases short, with 17 bases between. Germline V CDR1 and CDR2: MGHDK, SYGVNS. The CDR3 sequence is CASSDDRSTSDSPLHF. The CDR3, as DNA: TGTGCCAGCAGTGACGATCGTTCTACGTCTGATTCACCCCTCCACTTT.